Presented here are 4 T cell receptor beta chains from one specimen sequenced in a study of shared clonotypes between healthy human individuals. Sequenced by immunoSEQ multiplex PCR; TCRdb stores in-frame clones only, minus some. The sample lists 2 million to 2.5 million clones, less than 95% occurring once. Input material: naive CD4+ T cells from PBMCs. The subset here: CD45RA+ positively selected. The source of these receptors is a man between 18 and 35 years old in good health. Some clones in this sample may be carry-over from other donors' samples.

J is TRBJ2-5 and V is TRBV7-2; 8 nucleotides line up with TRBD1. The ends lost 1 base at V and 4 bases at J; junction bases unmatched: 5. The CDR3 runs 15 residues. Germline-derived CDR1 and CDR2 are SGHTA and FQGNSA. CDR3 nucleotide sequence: TGTGCCAGCAGCTTAGGGACAGGGCCCGGAGAGACCCAGTACTTC. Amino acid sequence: CASSLGTGPGETQYF.

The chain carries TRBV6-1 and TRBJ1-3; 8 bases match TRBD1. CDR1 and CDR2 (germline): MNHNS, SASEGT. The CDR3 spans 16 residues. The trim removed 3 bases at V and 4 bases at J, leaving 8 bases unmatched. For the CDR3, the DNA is TGTGCCAGCAGTGATATGGGACAGGCGAGGGGAAACACCATATATTTT. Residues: CASSDMGQARGNTIYF.

In nucleotides, the CDR3 is TGTGCCAGCAGCCAGACTAGATTAAACGAGCAGTACTTC. This sequence encodes CASSQTRLNEQYF. The V call is TRBV14, the J call TRBJ2-7; tentative D call: TRBD2 (6 bases). Trimming stripped 3 bases from V and 5 bases from J, with 11 bases between. The CDR3 has 13 residues. Per germline, CDR1 SGHDN and CDR2 FVKESK.

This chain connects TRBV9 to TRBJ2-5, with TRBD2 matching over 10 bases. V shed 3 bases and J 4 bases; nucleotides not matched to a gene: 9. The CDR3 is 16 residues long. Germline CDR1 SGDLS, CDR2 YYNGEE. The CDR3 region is CASSAHLAGAGETQYF. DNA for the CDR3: TGTGCCAGCAGCGCCCACCTAGCGGGAGCGGGAGAGACCCAGTACTTC.